This T cell receptor (beta chain) was identified during a study of beta chain features in type 1 diabetes. This CDR3 contains 13 residues. The V gene's germline CDR1 is LGHNA and CDR2 YSLEER. V was pared by 4 bases and J by 5 bases, with 11 bases between. cDNA synthesis used the whole RNA isolate, giving expressed TCRB sequences. TCRdb keeps only in-frame clones here, not all; method: immunoSEQ multiplex PCR. The table lists about 410,000 clones, around 13% of them singletons. Study-wide results and limits: At VDJ recombination sites, type 1 diabetes patients had fewer insertions and more deleted nucleotides. A possible short-template PCR bias applies equally to patients and controls. Among patients, naive, central memory and Treg TCRB repertoires appeared more similar than among healthy donors.

Worth noting for this clone: Its antigen is not known.

The sequencing sample was made of naive CD4+ T cells from blood. This TCR was sampled from a man aged 25-40 years in good health. The chain is built from TRBV4-3 and TRBJ1-1, with D possibly being TRBD1 (5 bases). The DNA for the CDR3 is TGCGCCAGCAGCCTCATCGGGGGGACTGAAGCTTTCTTT. The encoded protein is CASSLIGGTEAFF.